Each of the 30 T cell receptor beta chains below was sequenced from the same sample in a study of T cell responses to AZD1222 COVID-19 vaccine. Profiled with immunoSEQ multiplex PCR; TCRdb holds only in-frame clones, not every one. The sample holds about 27,000 clones, around 92% seen once. The sequences come from peripheral blood, collected 28 days after the second AZD1222 dose. The origin of the receptors is an adult who received the AZD1222 COVID-19 vaccine.

V and J are TRBV7-9 and TRBJ2-1; D is uncertain. CDR3 length equals 14 residues. Trimming took 5 bases from V and 1 from J, leaving 9 bases between them. Germline CDR1 SEHNR, CDR2 FQNEAQ (reference sequence). Written as DNA, the CDR3 is TGTGCCAGCAGCCCCGGGCCATCCTACAATGAGCAGTTCTTC. It translates to CASSPGPSYNEQFF.

The V call is TRBV7-2, the J call TRBJ2-5, with TRBD1 matching over 7 bases. Germline-derived CDR1 and CDR2 are SGHTA and FQGNSA. Losses at the gene ends were 1 base for V and 1 base for J; bases not matched to a gene: 3. The CDR3 has 15 amino acids. The CDR3 DNA reads TGTGCCAGCAGCTTAGGGACAGGCACCCAAGAGACCCAGTACTTC. Its protein is CASSLGTGTQETQYF. The full variable domain, in which reference TRBV7-2 and TRBJ2-5 provide the parts outside the CDR3, is GAGVSQSPSNKVTEKGKDVELRCDPISGHTALYWYRQSLGQGLEFLIYFQGNSAPDKSGLPSDRFSAERTGGSVSTLTIQRTQQEDSAVYLCASSLGTGTQETQYFGPGTRLLVL.

The chain uses TRBV27 and TRBJ1-6; D remains ambiguous. The CDR3 length is 14 residues. V was cut by 2 bases and J by 10 bases, with 12 bases left in between. Germline V gene sequence: CDR1 MNHEY, CDR2 SMNVEV (reference sequence). CDR3 amino acids: CASSLGARSSPLHF. As DNA, the CDR3 is TGTGCCAGCAGTTTAGGTGCCAGATCATCACCCCTCCACTTT.

The rearrangement joins TRBV28 to TRBJ2-1; TRBD2 is a possible D gene (5 bases). Germline V gene lookup returns CDR1 MDHEN and CDR2 SYDVKM. V was clipped by 2 bases and J by 10 bases, with 15 bases between them. There are 14 residues in the CDR3. The CDR3 nucleotides are TGTGCCAGCAGTTTAACTTCGGGAAATCGGGAGCAGTTCTTC. This sequence encodes CASSLTSGNREQFF.

This clone was counted only a few times. The CDR3, as DNA: TGTGCCAGCAGTTCGACAGGGCGGGCCTACGAGCAGTACTTC. Its protein is CASSSTGRAYEQYF. The rearrangement links TRBV27 to TRBJ2-7; the match to TRBD1 covers 7 bases. V lost 4 bases to trimming and J lost 2 bases; unmatched junction nucleotides: 5. This CDR3 contains 14 residues. Germline assignment: CDR1 MNHEY and CDR2 SMNVEV (reference sequence).

This clone showed up just once. The chain has TRBV4-1 and TRBJ2-1; 8 positions match TRBD1. The germline gives CDR1 MGHRA, CDR2 YSYEKL. V dropped 4 bases and J dropped 6; count of bases not matched to a gene: 11. The CDR3 is 16 residues long. CDR3 amino acids: CASSPTTGVGSNEQFF. CDR3 coding DNA: TGCGCCAGCAGCCCGACGACAGGGGTCGGGAGCAATGAGCAGTTCTTC.

The V and J genes are TRBV30 and TRBJ2-7; possibly TRBD2 for D (6 bases). This CDR3 has 13 amino acids. Between the trimmed V and J ends, which lost 7 bases and 8 bases, there was a span of 21 bases. Germline V gene data show CDR1 as GTSNPN and CDR2 as SVGIG (reference sequence). The CDR3 loop is CASSGTGSTKQYF. CDR3 DNA: TGTGCCTCGTCCGGGACTGGTTCTACGAAGCAGTACTTC.

This clone was seen only once. J is TRBJ1-2 and V is TRBV9; tentatively, D is TRBD1 (5 bases). The V end lost 0 bases, the J end lost 4 bases, and 13 bases lay between the germline ends. The V gene's germline CDR1 is SGDLS and CDR2 YYNGEE. The CDR3 length is 15 residues. CDR3 loop: CASSVVSWGGYGYTF. CDR3 sequence (DNA): TGTGCCAGCAGCGTAGTATCTTGGGGGGGCTATGGCTACACCTTC.

V and J are TRBV4-1 and TRBJ2-1; TRBD2 aligns across 9 bases. This CDR3 spans 16 amino acids. Germline lookup yields CDR1 MGHRA and CDR2 YSYEKL. V shed 3 bases, J shed 0 bases, and the junction held 3 bases outside the gene matches. Here the CDR3 reads CASSQISGSSYNEQFF. CDR3 DNA: TGCGCCAGCAGCCAGATTAGCGGGAGCTCCTACAATGAGCAGTTCTTC.

This sequence joins TRBV7-9 and TRBJ2-7, with 8 bases matching TRBD1. Trimming at V came to 1 base and at J to 4 bases, leaving 6 bases not matched to a gene. This CDR3 has 15 amino acids. Looked up from germline, CDR1 is SEHNR and CDR2 is FQNEAQ (reference sequence). In DNA, the CDR3 is TGTGCCAGCAGCTTAGGCAACAGGGGGTTGTACGAGCAGTACTTC. It yields the protein CASSLGNRGLYEQYF.

This clone is medium-sized in the sample. The chain employs TRBV3-1 (or the pseudogene TRBV3-2) and TRBJ2-5, with 7 positions matching TRBD1. With 10 bases clipped from V and 3 bases from J, the junction kept 5 bases outside the gene matches. Germline CDR1 and CDR2: LGHDT and YNNKEL (reference sequence). This CDR3 has 12 residues. For the CDR3, the DNA is TGTGCCACCAGGGACAGCGAAGAGACCCAGTACTTC. Its protein product is CATRDSEETQYF.

The CDR3 region is CASSSEQGGGSPLHF. As DNA, the CDR3 is TGTGCCAGCAGCTCGGAACAGGGTGGAGGATCACCCCTCCACTTT. The V gene is TRBV7-9, the J gene TRBJ1-6, with a possible D match to TRBD1 (6 bases). This CDR3 is built from 15 residues. The V end was cut by 4 bases, the J end by 10 bases, with 17 bases between. CDR1 is SEHNR and CDR2 is FQNEAQ in the germline V gene (reference sequence).

This chain uses TRBV29-1 with TRBJ2-2; TRBD1 or TRBD2 may be the D gene (5 bases each). The CDR3 length is 15 residues. CDR1 and CDR2 (germline): SQVTM, ANQGSEA. CDR3 protein: CTISVGPRNTGELFF. The CDR3 bases are TGCACGATCTCTGTGGGACCGAGAAACACCGGGGAGCTGTTTTTT.

The rearrangement joins TRBV19 to TRBJ1-1; no clear D gene. Germline-derived CDR1 and CDR2 are LNHDA and SQIVND (reference sequence). This CDR3 is built from 15 residues. Trimming stripped 0 bases from V and 5 bases from J, with 13 bases between. This chain's CDR3 is CASSIDHIGDTEAFF. CDR3 coding DNA: TGTGCCAGTAGTATAGATCATATCGGGGATACTGAAGCTTTCTTT.

The chain is built from TRBV27 and TRBJ2-7; the match to TRBD1 covers 8 bases. Germline loops: CDR1 MNHEY, CDR2 SMNVEV (reference sequence). The CDR3 is 13 amino acids. Trimming at V came to 8 bases and at J to 6 bases, leaving 9 bases not matched to a gene. This CDR3 reads CASGDRTGFEQYF. DNA for the CDR3: TGTGCCAGCGGAGATCGGACAGGGTTCGAGCAGTACTTC.

The chain is built from TRBV18 and TRBJ1-1; 8 bases align to TRBD1. Trimming cost V 3 bases and J 8 bases; bases outside gene matches: 14. This CDR3 has 16 amino acids. Germline V CDR1 and CDR2: KGHSH, LQKENI. CDR3 sequence: CASSPQGAGGGLEAFF. The CDR3 nucleotides read TGTGCCAGCTCACCTCAGGGGGCAGGGGGAGGTCTGGAAGCTTTCTTT.

CDR3 sequence reads: CASSLGVAYEQYF. The CDR3 nucleotides read TGTGCCAGCAGCTTAGGGGTGGCCTACGAGCAGTACTTC. The genes are TRBV7-2 and TRBJ2-7; D is uncertain. Germline CDR1 reads SGHTA; CDR2 reads FQGNSA. V gave up 1 base and J gave up 2 bases, with 6 bases separating them. The CDR3 consists of 13 residues. The variable domain in full, completed from reference TRBV7-2 and TRBJ2-7, reads GAGVSQSPSNKVTEKGKDVELRCDPISGHTALYWYRQSLGQGLEFLIYFQGNSAPDKSGLPSDRFSAERTGGSVSTLTIQRTQQEDSAVYLCASSLGVAYEQYFGPGTRLTVT.

V is TRBV27 and J is TRBJ1-1; no definite D call. Germline CDR1 is MNHEY and CDR2 is SMNVEV (reference sequence). The CDR3 contains 13 residues. With 6 bases removed from V and 4 bases from J, the gap between germline ends came to 12 bases. CDR3 coding DNA: TGTGCCAGCAGAAGTTACGTAGGCACTGAAGCTTTCTTT. Protein product: CASRSYVGTEAFF.

V gene TRBV18 combines with J gene TRBJ2-5; D unresolved. V gave up 6 bases and J gave up 1 base, with 9 bases separating them. CDR3 length equals 13 residues. The germline gives CDR1 KGHSH, CDR2 LQKENI. The DNA for the CDR3 is TGTGCCAGCTCGCCCGGGTCCCAAGAGACCCAGTACTTC. It yields the protein CASSPGSQETQYF.

V and J are TRBV14 and TRBJ2-7; no firm D call. The CDR3 is 13 residues long. The germline V and J ends were trimmed by 4 bases and 2 bases, with 9 bases remaining between them. CDR1 and CDR2 from the germline V gene are SGHDN and FVKESK. The CDR3 spells CASSPSTTYEQYF. CDR3 in DNA: TGTGCCAGCAGCCCGTCCACGACCTACGAGCAGTACTTC.

The rearrangement links TRBV11-2 to TRBJ1-2, with D perhaps TRBD1 (6 bases). The CDR3 contains 17 residues. The V gene's germline CDR1 is SGHAT and CDR2 FQNNGV. Trimming stripped 1 base from V and 2 bases from J, with 17 bases between. Written as DNA, the CDR3 is TGTGCCAGCAGCTTAGCAGTTTACGGGGGCGCAAACTATGGCTACACCTTC. It translates to CASSLAVYGGANYGYTF.

The chain links TRBV7-2 to TRBJ1-5; D remains unclear. The ends were cut back, 2 bases at V and 6 bases at J, with 8 bases in the middle. The CDR3 runs to 13 residues. The germline CDR1 and CDR2 sequences are SGHTA and FQGNSA. CDR3: CASSLTSAQPQHF. CDR3 coding DNA: TGTGCCAGCAGCTTAACCAGTGCTCAGCCCCAGCATTTT.

The V and J genes are TRBV20-1 and TRBJ2-7; maybe TRBD1 (5 bases). The CDR3 sequence is 13 residues long. Germline assignment: CDR1 DFQATT and CDR2 SNEGSKA (reference sequence). Deletions cut 3 bases from V and 7 bases from J, with 16 bases between. CDR3 in DNA: TGCAGTGCTAGTTTAGACAGCCTAGGGGAGCAGTACTTC. This gives the protein CSASLDSLGEQYF.

The chain employs TRBV12-3 or TRBV12-4 and TRBJ1-1, with no clear D. The V and J ends lost 7 bases and 4 bases respectively, with 13 bases between them. The CDR3 is made up of 13 amino acids. The CDR3 loop is CASMLQSGTEAFF. As DNA, the CDR3 is TGTGCCAGCATGCTACAGAGCGGCACTGAAGCTTTCTTT.

About this clone: The same CDR3 can be traced to other DNA sequences in this sample. The genes are TRBV7-9 and TRBJ1-5; TRBD1 matches 7 bases. There are 14 residues in the CDR3. V lost 1 base, J lost 7 bases, and 4 bases stayed unmatched. Germline V gene data show CDR1 as SEHNR and CDR2 as FQNEAQ (reference sequence). The CDR3 here is CASSLGQGGQPQHF. CDR3 nucleotides: TGTGCCAGCAGCTTAGGACAGGGCGGGCAGCCCCAGCATTTT.

CDR3 in amino acids: CASSLRTGTEETQYF. The CDR3 bases are TGCGCCAGCAGCTTGAGGACCGGGACAGAAGAGACCCAGTACTTC. The V and J genes are TRBV5-1 and TRBJ2-5; the match to TRBD1 covers 7 bases. V was pared by 1 base and J by 3 bases, with 6 bases of the junction left unmatched. This CDR3 has 15 amino acids. Looked up from germline, CDR1 is SGHRS and CDR2 is YFSETQ.

V gene TRBV6-5 combines with J gene TRBJ2-1; 16 nucleotides agree with TRBD2. The trim removed 6 bases at V and 7 bases at J, leaving 3 bases unmatched. The CDR3 contains 15 residues. Germline assignment: CDR1 MNHEY and CDR2 SVGAGI. The CDR3 nucleotides read TGTGCCAGCAGGGGACTAGCGGGAGGGACGAATGAGCAGTTCTTC. Translated: CASRGLAGGTNEQFF.

This clone has more than one count but fewer than ten. The chain uses TRBV4-3 and TRBJ2-7; the match to TRBD2 covers 13 bases. Germline V gives CDR1 LGHNA, CDR2 YSLEER. V lost 4 bases and J lost 5; bases outside the gene matches: 5. The length of the CDR3 is 15 residues. The CDR3 here is CASSPGLAGQNEQYF. The DNA for the CDR3 is TGCGCCAGCAGCCCGGGACTAGCGGGGCAAAACGAGCAGTACTTC.

This sequence joins TRBV7-9 and TRBJ1-5, with 7 bases lining up with TRBD1. V lost 0 bases, J lost 6 bases, and 2 bases stayed unmatched. Germline assignment: CDR1 SEHNR and CDR2 FQNEAQ (reference sequence). CDR3 length: 14 amino acids. CDR3: CASSLAGGVQPQHF. Written as DNA, the CDR3 is TGTGCCAGCAGCTTAGCAGGGGGCGTTCAGCCCCAGCATTTT.

This chain joins TRBV2 and TRBJ2-3; 8 bases are shared with TRBD2. V dropped 7 bases and J dropped 12; count of bases not matched to a gene: 9. CDR3 size: 12 residues. In germline, CDR1 is SNHLY, CDR2 FYNNEI. The DNA of the CDR3 is TGTGCCAGCAACCCCGATTGGACTAGCCAGTATTTT. This encodes CASNPDWTSQYF.